Below are 23 T cell receptor delta chains sequenced from a single sample in a study of γδ T cells in repeated Plasmodium falciparum infection. TCRdb ran CATT on the multiplex PCR reads. The table shows tens of thousands of delta-chain clones, with 0.98% occurring only once. Vgamma9/Vdelta2+ and Vdelta2-negative gammadelta T cells were flow-sorted from PBMC for bulk sequencing. The sample was gamma-delta T cells from blood. The receptors shown here come from a pool of human donors (malaria-infected and uninfected, not separated).

This clone was observed a handful of times. TCRdb lists the protein of a much larger clone for this DNA, which differs at residue 9, so this is likely a read error; the protein given here is translated from the DNA itself. The rearrangement links TRDV2 to TRDJ1; D not resolved. TCRdb carries no J gene annotation; the J gene was assigned here by matching the DNA with germline. The CDR3 runs to 20 residues. V gave up 0 bases and J gave up 3 bases, with 28 bases separating them. Germline V gene sequence: CDR1 GEAIGNYY, CDR2 EKD. In nucleotides, the CDR3 is TGTGCCTGTGACACCGTAACAGTTGTTGACCGAGGCGGTCACCCCGATAAACTCATCTTT. This codes for CACDTVTVVDRGGHPDKLIF.

This clone was detected many times. The amino acid sequence in TCRdb belongs to a much larger clone and departs from this DNA's translation at residue 5, likely a sequencing read error; the sequence shown is translated from the DNA. The sample holds other DNA sequences that translate to the same CDR3. The CDR3: CACDAVGGTSGNTDKLIF. The CDR3 coding sequence is TGTGCCTGTGACGCCGTGGGGGGGACTTCGGGGAACACCGATAAACTCATCTTT. The V gene is TRDV2, the J gene TRDJ1, with D maybe TRDD3 (6 bases). The germline V and J ends were trimmed by 3 bases and 0 bases, with 22 bases remaining between them. Germline V lookup: CDR1 GEAIGNYY, CDR2 EKD. This CDR3 has 18 residues.

As concerns this clone: With only one base between it and a far larger clone, this is likely a read error. The sample has other DNA sequences that encode this CDR3 too. This chain joins TRDV1 and TRDJ1; D ambiguous. In germline, CDR1 is TSWWSYY, CDR2 QGS. This CDR3 contains 19 residues. Trimming took 6 bases from V and 0 from J, leaving 26 bases between them. Here the CDR3 reads CALGGRLKKSLRYTDKLIF. The CDR3, as DNA: TGTGCTCTTGGAGGAAGACTTAAAAAGTCCCTCCGGTACACCGATAAACTCATCTTT.

On this clone itself: TCRdb's protein, taken from a much larger clone, differs from this DNA's translation at residue 23, likely owing to a read error; the protein displayed comes from the DNA. The chain is built from TRDV1 and TRDJ2; 9 bases are a match to TRDD3. Germline V gives CDR1 TSWWSYY, CDR2 QGS. This CDR3 has 26 residues. The CDR3 here is CALGELALPMKLGDSPSLALTAHLFF. The CDR3 coding sequence is TGTGCTCTTGGGGAACTAGCGCTTCCTATGAAGCTGGGGGATTCTCCTTCCTTAGCTTTGACAGCACACCTCTTCTTT.

This clone was observed a handful of times. A far larger clone differs by one base, so this is likely a read error. The sample holds other DNA sequences that translate to the same CDR3. V is TRDV1 and J is TRDJ1; D might be TRDD3 (7 bases). TCRdb is silent on the J gene; assignment here came from matching the DNA to germline. Trimming removed 0 bases at V and 2 bases at J, with 19 bases between. The CDR3 consists of 18 residues. CDR1 is TSWWSYY and CDR2 is QGS in the germline V gene. CDR3 loop: CALGELSPTEDTTDKLIF. DNA for the CDR3: TGTGCTCTTGGGGAACTAAGTCCTACGGAGGATACGACCGATAAACTCATCTTT.

This clone has more than one count but fewer than ten. A read error likely explains why the TCRdb protein, taken from a much larger clone, differs from this DNA's translation at residue 18; the protein shown is translated from the DNA. This chain connects TRDV3 to TRDJ1; D may be TRDD3 (5 bases). This CDR3 region has 19 residues. Germline V gene data show CDR1 as TVYSNPD and CDR2 as GDNSRS (reference sequence). The CDR3 sequence: CAIRAHSELCESATDKLTF. CDR3 nucleotides: TGTGCCATACGTGCTCATTCTGAATTGTGCGAAAGTGCCACCGATAAACTCACCTTT.

Comment on this clone: TCRdb pairs this DNA with a much larger clone's protein that differs at residue 10, likely a read error; the protein shown was translated from the DNA. CDR3 bases: TGTGCTTATAGGACCCCAGGCCTTCCTATCCCTCTATCGAAACTCATCTTT. Translation gives CAYRTPGLPIPLSKLIF. The genes are TRAV38-2/DV8 and TRDJ1; 8 bases align to TRDD2. The J gene was not available in TCRdb and was assigned here by matching the DNA to germline segments. Unmatched junction bases numbered 18, after V lost 3 bases and J lost 8 bases. Per germline, CDR1 TSESDYY and CDR2 QEAYKQQN. The CDR3 extends over 17 amino acids.

This clone was seen only a few times. TCRdb records a much larger clone's protein for this DNA, with a difference at residue 15 that likely arises from a read error; the protein given is the translation of the DNA. The J gene is TRDJ3, the V gene TRDV2, with 11 bases identical to TRDD3. TCRdb does not report a J gene; here it was assigned by matching the DNA to germline references. Per the germline V gene, CDR1 is GEAIGNYY and CDR2 is EKD. This CDR3 is 20 amino acids long. The CDR3 is CACDSRLGDTPSWDARQMFF. The CDR3 DNA reads as TGTGCCTGTGACTCCCGTCTGGGGGATACTCCCTCCTGGGACGCCCGACAGATGTTTTTC.

This clone was recorded many times. The chain employs TRDV1 and TRDJ1; D not resolved. This CDR3 contains 19 residues. V lost 4 bases and J 0 bases, leaving 24 bases between the germline ends. Germline lookup yields CDR1 TSWWSYY and CDR2 QGS. CDR3 residues: CALGAGVRKAPSNTDKLIF. For the CDR3, the DNA is TGTGCTCTTGGGGCCGGGGTACGTAAAGCCCCGTCTAACACCGATAAACTCATCTTT.

This clone was seen ten or more times. The likely explanation is a read error, given a far larger clone one base away. Within the sample, other DNA sequences also encode this same CDR3. This rearrangement joins TRDV2 to TRDJ1; unclear D gene. The J gene, absent from TCRdb, was called here by matching the DNA to germline. The CDR3 extends over 16 amino acids. The V and J ends lost 0 bases and 0 bases respectively, with 13 bases between them. Germline values: CDR1 GEAIGNYY, CDR2 EKD. CDR3 sequence (DNA): TGTGCCTGTGACACCGTGGAGGTTCAGTACACCGATAAACTCATCTTT. It specifies CACDTVEVQYTDKLIF.

Many counts were recorded for this clone. This DNA's translation and the protein TCRdb lists, from a much larger clone, do not match at residue 3, likely due to a read error; the protein shown is translated from the DNA. The V and J genes are TRDV2 and TRDJ1; D may be TRDD3 (5 bases). Assignment of the J gene here rests on matching the DNA to germline, because TCRdb gives none. The CDR3 contains 16 residues. Germline V lookup: CDR1 GEAIGNYY, CDR2 EKD. Here the CDR3 reads CARDTGVRGCVDKLIF. CDR3 coding DNA: TGTGCCCGTGACACCGGGGTACGGGGGTGTGTCGATAAACTCATCTTT.

A remark on this clone: With only one base between it and a far larger clone, this is likely a read error. Other DNA sequences in this sample translate to the same CDR3. V usage is TRDV2 and J usage is TRDJ1, with 7 bases identical to TRDD3. The J gene comes from matching the DNA to germline here; TCRdb lacks it. The CDR3 is 23 amino acids. The ends lost 0 bases at V and 0 bases at J; junction bases unmatched: 27. CDR1 is GEAIGNYY and CDR2 is EKD in the germline V gene. The CDR3 loop is CACDTVRPSDDGTGDQNTDKLIF. As DNA, the CDR3 is TGTGCCTGTGACACCGTAAGGCCCTCCGACGACGGTACTGGGGACCAAAACACCGATAAACTCATCTTT.

This clone appeared a few times. This DNA's translation differs at residue 9 from TCRdb's protein, which comes from a much larger clone; a read error is likely, and the protein shown is translated from the DNA. In the same sample, other DNA sequences code for this CDR3. V is TRDV2 and J is TRDJ3, with D perhaps matching TRDD3 (5 bases). Here the J gene was assigned by germline matching of the DNA, as TCRdb has none. The length of the CDR3 is 16 residues. The V and J ends lost 1 base and 5 bases respectively, with 11 bases between them. Germline CDR1 is GEAIGNYY and CDR2 is EKD. This CDR3 reads CACDTRDSRDTRQMFF. For the CDR3, the DNA is TGTGCCTGTGACACTCGGGATTCCCGGGACACCCGACAGATGTTTTTC.

This clone has just a few counts. A far larger clone is one nucleotide away, so this likely arose from a read error. Other DNA variants within this sample encode the same CDR3. The genes are TRDV2 and TRDJ2; 8 bases match TRDD3. TCRdb offers no J gene call, so here the DNA was matched to germline to obtain one. In germline, CDR1 is GEAIGNYY, CDR2 EKD. This CDR3 region has 20 residues. With V trimmed by 0 bases and J by 0 bases, 14 bases remained unmatched. This chain's CDR3 is CACDTLGELRSDALTAQLFF. CDR3 DNA sequence: TGTGCCTGTGACACCCTGGGGGAACTCCGCTCGGACGCTTTGACAGCACAACTCTTCTTT.

Note on this clone: The TCRdb protein, from a much larger clone, departs from this DNA's translation at residues 8 and 12, likely by read error; the protein shown derives from the DNA. V and J are TRDV1 and TRDJ1, with 8 bases aligning to TRDD3. V was pared by 3 bases and J by 4 bases, with 16 bases of the junction left unmatched. The germline V gene encodes CDR1 TSWWSYY and CDR2 QGS. The CDR3 has 18 amino acids. The CDR3 sequence is CALGDHEPGDSRNDKLIF. The CDR3 nucleotides are TGTGCTCTTGGGGACCACGAACCGGGGGATAGTAGAAACGATAAACTCATCTTT.

Points on this clone: A much larger clone lies one base from this, so it may be a read error. This chain joins TRDV2 and TRDJ1, with D perhaps matching TRDD3 (5 bases). The J gene comes from matching the DNA to germline here; TCRdb lacks it. The germline V gene has CDR1 GEAIGNYY and CDR2 EKD. The CDR3 is made up of 15 amino acids. The chain's CDR3 is CARDTVGISLGKLIF. DNA of the CDR3: TGTGCCCGTGACACCGTCGGGATCTCCCTTGGTAAACTCATCTTT.

This clone was seen only a few times. A far bigger clonotype differs at one base, so this is likely a read error. The sample contains more than one DNA sequence encoding this CDR3. The chain employs TRDV1 and TRDJ1; D unresolved. Assignment of the J gene here rests on matching the DNA to germline, because TCRdb gives none. The ends were cut back, 2 bases at V and 0 bases at J, with 10 bases in the middle. The CDR3 is 15 amino acids. Germline CDR1 and CDR2: TSWWSYY and QGS. CDR3 DNA sequence: TGTGCTCTTGGGGAAATAGGCGTATACACCGATAAACTCATCTTT. Encoded protein: CALGEIGVYTDKLIF.

In the case of this clone: The protein TCRdb lists belongs to a much larger clone and differs from this DNA's translation at residue 11, which points to a read error; the protein shown is made from the DNA. The chain's CDR3 is CACDTVTGGQAYTDKLIF. In DNA, the CDR3 is TGTGCCTGTGACACGGTTACTGGGGGACAGGCATACACCGATAAACTCATCTTT. The chain combines TRDV2 with TRDJ1; TRDD3 matches 9 bases. No J gene was available from TCRdb, and it was assigned here by a germline match of the DNA. The V gene end was trimmed by 1 base and the J gene end by 0 bases; junction bases not matched to a gene: 11. This CDR3 is built from 18 residues. The germline gives CDR1 GEAIGNYY, CDR2 EKD.

This clone was detected only a few times. The protein held in TCRdb is that of a much larger clone and does not match this DNA's translation at residue 10, likely because of a read error; the protein shown is translated from the DNA. The CDR3 nucleotides read TGTGCTCTTGGGAGATCTACAGGACTGGAGCGTCACACCGATAAACTCATCTTT. It codes for CALGRSTGLERHTDKLIF. The chain recombines TRDV1 with TRDJ1, with D maybe TRDD3 (5 bases). Because TCRdb records no J gene, it was assigned here through a match of the DNA to germline. V lost 5 bases and J lost 0, with 22 bases in between. Germline CDR1 TSWWSYY, CDR2 QGS. This CDR3 has 18 residues.

With respect to this clone: The TCRdb protein comes from a much larger clone and disagrees with this DNA's translation at residue 11, likely due to a read error; the protein given here is derived from the DNA. The chain recombines TRDV1 with TRDJ1, with a tentative D call TRDD3 (6 bases). The V end was cut by 3 bases, the J end by 0 bases, with 23 bases between. The CDR3 is made up of 19 amino acids. Germline-derived CDR1 and CDR2 are TSWWSYY and QGS. In nucleotides, the CDR3 is TGTGCTCTTGGGGAGGATACTACCTTGTACACTTCGTACACCGATAAACTCATCTTT. Translating it yields CALGEDTTLYTSYTDKLIF.

There are many counts of this clone. The chain combines TRDV1 with TRDJ1, with 10 bases that match TRDD3. V lost 1 base, J lost 5 bases, and 28 bases stayed unmatched. CDR3 size: 23 residues. The germline gives CDR1 TSWWSYY, CDR2 QGS. The CDR3: CALGEPNFLLLGDAPLNGDKLIF. The CDR3 coding sequence is TGTGCTCTTGGGGAACCAAACTTCCTCCTACTGGGGGATGCCCCCTTAAACGGAGATAAACTCATCTTT.

This clone was seen only a few times. The protein in TCRdb stems from a much larger clone and differs at residue 8 from this DNA's translation, likely a read error; here the protein is translated from the DNA. This chain connects TRDV1 to TRDJ1, with 10 nucleotides matching TRDD3. Assignment of the J gene here rests on matching the DNA to germline, because TCRdb gives none. CDR1 is TSWWSYY, CDR2 QGS, per germline. This CDR3 comprises 18 residues. V gave up 0 bases and J gave up 3 bases; unmatched junction bases: 10. CDR3 coding DNA: TGTGCTCTTGGGGAACTGCCGCCCTACTGGGGGATCGCCGATAAACTCATCTTT. Translated, it gives CALGELPPYWGIADKLIF.

This clone was counted a few times. The protein given by TCRdb reflects a much larger clone and differs at residue 15 from this DNA's translation, likely from a read error; the protein shown is the DNA's translation. This chain joins TRDV1 and TRDJ1; 13 bases fit TRDD3. In the absence of a J gene in TCRdb, the DNA was matched to germline to assign it here. The CDR3 length is 22 residues. The germline V gene encodes CDR1 TSWWSYY and CDR2 QGS. V trimming: 6 bases; J trimming: 1 base; junction bases outside the gene matches: 23. The CDR3 reads CALGNGIPTGGYEWLRTDKLIF. CDR3 DNA sequence: TGTGCTCTTGGAAACGGGATCCCTACTGGGGGATACGAGTGGCTCCGCACCGATAAACTCATCTTT.